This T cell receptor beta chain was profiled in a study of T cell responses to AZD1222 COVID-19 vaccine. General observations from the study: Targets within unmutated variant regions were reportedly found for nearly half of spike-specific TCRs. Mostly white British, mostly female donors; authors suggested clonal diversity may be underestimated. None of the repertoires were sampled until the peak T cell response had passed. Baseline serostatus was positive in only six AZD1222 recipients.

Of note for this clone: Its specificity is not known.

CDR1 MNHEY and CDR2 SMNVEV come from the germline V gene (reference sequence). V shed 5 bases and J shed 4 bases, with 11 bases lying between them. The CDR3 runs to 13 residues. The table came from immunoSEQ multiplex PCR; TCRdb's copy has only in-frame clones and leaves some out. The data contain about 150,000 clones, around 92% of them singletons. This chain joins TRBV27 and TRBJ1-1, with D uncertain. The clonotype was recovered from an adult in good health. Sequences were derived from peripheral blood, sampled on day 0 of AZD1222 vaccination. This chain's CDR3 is CASSPMPGTEAFF. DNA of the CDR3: TGTGCCAGCAGTCCCATGCCGGGCACTGAAGCTTTCTTT.